These 29 T cell receptor beta chains share one sample of origin, sequenced in a study of T cell responses to AZD1222 COVID-19 vaccine. TCRdb keeps only in-frame clones here, not all; method: immunoSEQ multiplex PCR. Among 100,000 or so clones listed, roughly 89% were seen once. The material was peripheral blood, obtained on day 0 of AZD1222 vaccination. All receptors derive from an adult in good health.

The chain employs TRBV7-8 and TRBJ2-5; TRBD2 matches 10 bases. Trimming took 3 bases from V and 0 from J; bases not matched to a gene: 4. Germline values: CDR1 SGHVS, CDR2 FQNEAQ. The CDR3 runs to 16 residues. This CDR3 is CASSFVAGGYQETQYF. The CDR3 DNA reads as TGTGCCAGCAGCTTCGTAGCGGGGGGCTACCAAGAGACCCAGTACTTC. Full variable domain (missing parts from reference TRBV7-8 and TRBJ2-5): GAGVSQSPRYKVAKRGQDVALRCDPISGHVSLFWYQQALGQGPEFLTYFQNEAQLDKSGLPSDRFFAERPEGSVSTLKIQRTQQEDSAVYLCASSFVAGGYQETQYFGPGTRLLVL.

This chain uses TRBV9 with TRBJ1-1, with D perhaps matching TRBD1 (6 bases). The length of the CDR3 is 15 residues. The germline V gene encodes CDR1 SGDLS and CDR2 YYNGEE. The germline V and J ends were trimmed by 0 bases and 4 bases, with 13 bases remaining between them. The CDR3 sequence is CASSVEQGRGTEAFF. Written as DNA, the CDR3 is TGTGCCAGCAGCGTAGAACAGGGCCGAGGCACTGAAGCTTTCTTT.

The V call is TRBV28, the J call TRBJ1-2; possibly TRBD1 for D (5 bases). V shed 2 bases and J shed 3 bases, with 10 bases lying between them. CDR1 is MDHEN, CDR2 SYDVKM, per germline. The CDR3 has 14 amino acids. In DNA form, the CDR3 reads TGTGCCAGCAGTTTACTTCAGGGTGACTATGGCTACACCTTC. This sequence encodes CASSLLQGDYGYTF.

The chain links TRBV2 to TRBJ2-5, with 7 bases identical to TRBD2. This CDR3 is built from 14 residues. V dropped 4 bases and J dropped 1; count of bases not matched to a gene: 3. The germline CDR1 and CDR2 sequences are SNHLY and FYNNEI. CDR3 in DNA: TGTGCCAGCAGTGTGGGGGGGGGCCAAGAGACCCAGTACTTC. Protein sequence: CASSVGGGQETQYF.

The chain couples TRBV19 to TRBJ1-1; 7 bases fit TRBD1. V shed 4 bases and J 6 bases; nucleotides not matched to a gene: 11. The CDR3 runs to 15 residues. Germline-derived CDR1 and CDR2 are LNHDA and SQIVND (reference sequence). CDR3 loop: CASSTQNRGFAEAFF. In DNA, the CDR3 is TGTGCCAGTAGTACCCAAAACAGGGGTTTCGCTGAAGCTTTCTTT.

The sample holds one count of this clone. The rearrangement uses TRBV30 and TRBJ1-2; the D gene is possibly TRBD1 (6 bases). Germline V lookup: CDR1 GTSNPN, CDR2 SVGIG (reference sequence). The CDR3 consists of 14 residues. Deletions cut 3 bases from V and 0 bases from J, with 11 bases between. CDR3 sequence reads: CAWSAGATNYGYTF. The CDR3, as DNA: TGTGCCTGGAGCGCAGGGGCAACTAACTATGGCTACACCTTC.

This clone occurred once. The V and J genes are TRBV4-1 and TRBJ2-5; the match to TRBD2 covers 8 bases. CDR1 and CDR2 from the germline V gene are MGHRA and YSYEKL. J lost 3 bases, V lost 6 bases, and 9 bases had no gene match. The CDR3 covers 15 residues. The DNA for the CDR3 is TGCGCCAGCAGTCCTTCCCGGGGGGGCGAAGAGACCCAGTACTTC. As protein: CASSPSRGGEETQYF.

This sequence joins TRBV29-1 and TRBJ2-3; weak D call: TRBD1 (6 bases). V was trimmed by 7 bases and J by 5 bases, leaving 16 bases between them. Germline loops: CDR1 SQVTM, CDR2 ANQGSEA. The CDR3 totals 13 residues. CDR3 region: CSASQAGVDTQYF. In nucleotides, the CDR3 is TGCAGCGCCTCCCAAGCAGGGGTAGATACGCAGTATTTT.

This chain links TRBV7-2 with TRBJ1-3, with TRBD1 identical over 7 bases. CDR3 size: 15 residues. V lost 3 bases, J lost 4 bases, and 6 bases stayed unmatched. CDR1 and CDR2 (germline): SGHTA, FQGNSA. The DNA of the CDR3 is TGTGCCAGCAGCTTGGACAGGTTTCGCGGAAACACCATATATTTT. Protein: CASSLDRFRGNTIYF.

The V call is TRBV7-2, the J call TRBJ1-2; no clear D gene. The CDR3 runs 14 residues. Germline-derived CDR1 and CDR2 are SGHTA and FQGNSA. V was cut by 5 bases and J by 1 base, with 11 bases left in between. The CDR3 nucleotides are TGTGCCAGCAGCCGTCGGACGGTTAACTATGGCTACACCTTC. Its translation is CASSRRTVNYGYTF.

J is TRBJ1-1 and V is TRBV6-5, with 7 positions matching TRBD1. Germline V lookup: CDR1 MNHEY, CDR2 SVGAGI. The CDR3 totals 14 residues. J was trimmed by 2 bases and V by 10 bases; bases with no gene match: 10. CDR3 DNA sequence: TGTGCCACTAACAGGGGCGGGAGTAACACTGAAGCTTTCTTT. This codes for CATNRGGSNTEAFF.

The CDR3 protein is CSASPLRGRGGTRELFF. Written as DNA, the CDR3 is TGCAGTGCTAGTCCCCTTCGCGGGCGGGGGGGTACCCGGGAGCTGTTTTTT. The chain uses TRBV20-1 and TRBJ2-2; 9 bases agree with TRBD2. The CDR3 extends over 17 amino acids. CDR1 is DFQATT and CDR2 is SNEGSKA in the germline V gene (reference sequence). V shed 3 bases, J shed 9 bases, and the junction held 17 bases outside the gene matches.

This clone was seen just once. This sequence joins TRBV7-8 and TRBJ1-2; D not certain. The germline V gene encodes CDR1 SGHVS and CDR2 FQNEAQ. This CDR3 contains 15 residues. V was clipped by 2 bases and J by 0 bases, with 10 bases between them. This CDR3 reads CASSLTTVANYGYTF. The CDR3 bases are TGTGCCAGCAGCTTAACGACCGTAGCTAACTATGGCTACACCTTC.

This chain joins TRBV6-2 or TRBV6-3 and TRBJ2-3, with 8 positions matching TRBD2. Germline trimming cut 6 bases from V and 5 bases from J; bases unmatched to any gene: 13. Looked up from germline, CDR1 is MNHEY and CDR2 is SVGEGT. This CDR3 has 16 amino acids. CDR3 loop: CASSPAGLAGRDTQYF. As DNA, the CDR3 is TGTGCCAGCAGCCCAGCCGGGCTAGCGGGCAGAGATACGCAGTATTTT.

This CDR3 is CASSQERGSAGPRRYEQYF. In DNA form, the CDR3 reads TGCGCCAGCAGCCAAGAAAGGGGGTCGGCAGGCCCACGCAGATACGAGCAGTACTTC. The genes are TRBV4-1 and TRBJ2-7; D might be TRBD1 (6 bases). The germline V gene has CDR1 MGHRA and CDR2 YSYEKL. V dropped 0 bases and J dropped 4 bases, with 25 bases sitting between them. The CDR3 runs to 19 residues.

The chain has TRBV6-2 or TRBV6-3 and TRBJ1-1; TRBD1 is a possible D gene (5 bases). CDR3 length: 14 amino acids. Germline V lookup: CDR1 MNHEY, CDR2 SVGEGT. Between the trimmed V and J ends, which lost 0 bases and 5 bases, there was a span of 10 bases. The CDR3 here is CASSYSSRETEAFF. CDR3 bases: TGTGCCAGCAGTTACTCGTCCAGGGAAACTGAAGCTTTCTTT.

J is TRBJ1-4 and V is TRBV4-2; tentatively, D is TRBD1 (6 bases). The CDR3 extends over 16 amino acids. With 5 bases removed from V and 8 bases from J, the gap between germline ends came to 21 bases. CDR1 LGHNA and CDR2 YNFKEQ come from the germline V gene. The CDR3: CASSELGGGGGEKLFF. As DNA, the CDR3 is TGTGCCAGCAGCGAACTCGGCGGGGGCGGTGGGGAAAAACTGTTTTTT.

The chain couples TRBV5-6 to TRBJ2-7; tentatively, D is TRBD2 (5 bases). This CDR3 contains 14 residues. The germline gives CDR1 SGHDT, CDR2 YYEEEE. Trimming removed 2 bases from V and 3 bases from J, with 12 bases in between. The CDR3 region is CASSFGFGVYEQYF. For the CDR3, the DNA is TGTGCCAGCAGCTTTGGGTTCGGGGTCTACGAGCAGTACTTC.

Only one count was recorded for this clone. The chain employs TRBV6-2 or TRBV6-3 and TRBJ2-5; TRBD2 agrees at 11 bases. The CDR3 contains 15 residues. Germline assignment: CDR1 MNHEY and CDR2 SVGEGT. With 3 bases clipped from V and 3 bases from J, the junction kept 3 bases outside the gene matches. The CDR3 region is CASSYSGGVKETQYF. CDR3 DNA sequence: TGTGCCAGCAGTTATAGCGGGGGGGTAAAAGAGACCCAGTACTTC.

J is TRBJ1-1 and V is TRBV6-2 or TRBV6-3, with a weak D call TRBD1 (5 bases). Germline loops: CDR1 MNHEY, CDR2 SVGEGT. The CDR3 consists of 14 residues. Trimming stripped 5 bases from V and 0 bases from J, with 10 bases between. The CDR3 DNA reads as TGTGCCAGCAGTGGGGCGGGGGTGAACACTGAAGCTTTCTTT. Protein product: CASSGAGVNTEAFF.

The chain is built from TRBV7-3 and TRBJ1-2; D gene ambiguous. The CDR3 contains 17 residues. The V gene lost 6 bases and the J gene lost 0 bases, with 20 bases spanning the gap. Germline CDR1 reads SGHTA; CDR2 reads FQGTGA. In nucleotides, the CDR3 is TGTGCCAGCAGGAGGAACACTCGGACGGCCTCTAACTATGGCTACACCTTC. It translates to CASRRNTRTASNYGYTF. Drawing the rest from reference TRBV7-3 and TRBJ1-2, the complete variable domain is GAGVSQTPSNKVTEKGKYVELRCDPISGHTALYWYRQSLGQGPEFLIYFQGTGAADDSGLPNDRFFAVRPEGSVSTLKIQRTERGDSAVYLCASRRNTRTASNYGYTFGSGTRLTVV.

The J gene is TRBJ1-2, the V gene TRBV4-3, with D possibly being TRBD1 (6 bases). Trimming left V 3 bases short and J 8 bases short, with 22 bases between. This CDR3 region has 16 residues. Per the germline V gene, CDR1 is LGHNA and CDR2 is YSLEER. CDR3 coding DNA: TGCGCCAGCAGCCAGTCCCCGTTATCGGGGGCTGGGGGCTACACCTTC. Translated: CASSQSPLSGAGGYTF.

Here the CDR3 DNA reads TGCGCCAGCAGCCTAGGTAGTCAGGGGCCCACCGGGGAGCTGTTTTTT. Translated: CASSLGSQGPTGELFF. The chain uses TRBV5-1 and TRBJ2-2, with a possible D match to TRBD1 (6 bases). V was trimmed by 4 bases and J by 4 bases, leaving 17 bases between them. CDR1 and CDR2 (germline): SGHRS, YFSETQ. CDR3 length: 16 amino acids. The full variable domain, with the rest looked up from reference TRBV5-1 and TRBJ2-2, is KAGVTQTPRYLIKTRGQQVTLSCSPISGHRSVSWYQQTPGQGLQFLFEYFSETQRNKGNFPGRFSGRQFSNSRSEMNVSTLELGDSALYLCASSLGSQGPTGELFFGEGSRLTVL.

The genes are TRBV7-2 and TRBJ1-1, with D uncertain. This CDR3 has 14 amino acids. The V end was cut by 1 base, the J end by 3 bases, with 9 bases between. CDR1 is SGHTA and CDR2 is FQGNSA in the germline V gene. The CDR3 nucleotides are TGTGCCAGCAGCTTAGAACTGGGGTACACTGAAGCTTTCTTT. Its translation is CASSLELGYTEAFF.

The chain links TRBV19 to TRBJ1-2; 9 bases line up with TRBD1. The trim removed 7 bases at V and 4 bases at J, leaving 7 bases unmatched. CDR3 length equals 14 residues. Germline CDR1 and CDR2: LNHDA and SQIVND (reference sequence). The CDR3 coding sequence is TGTGCCAGTAAGGATACAGGGGGCGCCTATGGCTACACCTTC. Translating it yields CASKDTGGAYGYTF.

This rearrangement joins TRBV12-3 or TRBV12-4 to TRBJ1-1; D gene uncertain. Trimming removed 3 bases from V and 1 base from J, with 6 bases in between. CDR3 length: 13 residues. The CDR3 DNA reads TGTGCCAGCAGTTTGGTGGAGAACACTGAAGCTTTCTTT. Protein sequence: CASSLVENTEAFF.

This chain uses TRBV7-2 with TRBJ1-6; no reliable D call. Between the trimmed V and J ends, which lost 2 bases and 11 bases, there was a span of 7 bases. Germline CDR1 reads SGHTA; CDR2 reads FQGNSA. The CDR3 totals 12 residues. CDR3 amino acids: CASSLSAAPLHF. Here the CDR3 DNA reads TGTGCCAGCAGCTTAAGCGCCGCACCCCTCCACTTT.

This clone has a handful of counts. This sequence joins TRBV24-1 and TRBJ2-1, with D possibly TRBD1 on 6 matching bases. Per germline, CDR1 KGHDR and CDR2 SFDVKD. Trimming pared 3 bases from V and 5 bases from J, leaving 13 bases between. This CDR3 has 15 amino acids. The CDR3 loop reads CATSDQQGFNNEQFF. CDR3 in DNA: TGTGCCACCAGTGATCAACAGGGATTCAACAATGAGCAGTTCTTC.

The chain links TRBV19 to TRBJ1-1, with D possibly matching TRBD1 (5 bases). The CDR3 contains 14 residues. Looked up from germline, CDR1 is LNHDA and CDR2 is SQIVND (reference sequence). V shed 6 bases and J shed 11 bases, with 22 bases lying between them. CDR3 sequence reads: CASSPEAGRLRAFF. The CDR3 nucleotides read TGTGCCAGTAGCCCCGAGGCAGGGAGGCTTCGGGCTTTCTTT.